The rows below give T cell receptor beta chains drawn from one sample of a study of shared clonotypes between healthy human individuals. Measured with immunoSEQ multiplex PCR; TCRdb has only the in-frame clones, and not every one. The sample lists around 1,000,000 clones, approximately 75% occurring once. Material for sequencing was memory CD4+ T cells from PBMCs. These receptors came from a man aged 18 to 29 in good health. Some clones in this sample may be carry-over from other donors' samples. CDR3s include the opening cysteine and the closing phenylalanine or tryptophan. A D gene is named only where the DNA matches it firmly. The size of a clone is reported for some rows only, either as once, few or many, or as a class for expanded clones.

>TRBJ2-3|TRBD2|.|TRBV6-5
TGTGCCAGCAGTTCCGGGACTAATCTTTTCACAGATACGCAGTATTTT
CASSSGTNLFTDTQYF
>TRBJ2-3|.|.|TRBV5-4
TGTGCCAGCAGCTTGTATCCAGATACGCAGTATTTT
CASSLYPDTQYF
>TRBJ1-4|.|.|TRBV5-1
TGCGCCAGCAGCTTGATCTCAACTAATGAAAAACTGTTTTTT
CASSLISTNEKLFF
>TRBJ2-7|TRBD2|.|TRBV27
TGTGCCAGCAGTCAACGCCCCCCGACTAGCGGGTTCTCCTACGAGCAGTACTTC
CASSQRPPTSGFSYEQYF
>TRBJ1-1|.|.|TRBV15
TGTGCCACCAGCAGAGATTGGACGGCTGAAGCTTTCTTT
CATSRDWTAEAFF
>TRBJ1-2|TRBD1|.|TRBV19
TGTGCCAGCGCCCTTAGGGGGACAGGGAGACGAGGCTACACCTTC
CASALRGTGRRGYTF
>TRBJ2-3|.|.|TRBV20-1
TGCAGTGCTCTTTTGGCAGATACGCAGTATTTT
CSALLADTQYF
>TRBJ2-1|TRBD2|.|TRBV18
TGTGCCAGCTCACCACTGGCGGGAGGGGATTACAATGAGCAGTTCTTC
CASSPLAGGDYNEQFF
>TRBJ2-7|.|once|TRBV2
TGTGCCAGCAGTGGGGTTGTCTCCGAGCAGTACTTC
CASSGVVSEQYF
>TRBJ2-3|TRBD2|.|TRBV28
TGTGCCAGCAGTCCGGGACTAGCGGGAGGGAGGGATACGCAGTATTTT
CASSPGLAGGRDTQYF
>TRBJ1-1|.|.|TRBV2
TGTGCCAGCAGTCTTCGGACCGGGAACACTGAAGCTTTCTTT
CASSLRTGNTEAFF
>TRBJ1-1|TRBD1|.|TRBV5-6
TGTGCCAGCAGCCCGGACAGGGTACAGGGGCGAACTGAAGCTTTCTTT
CASSPDRVQGRTEAFF
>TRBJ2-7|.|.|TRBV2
TGTGCCAGCCCCCAAGAGGGATTTGAGCAGTACTTC
CASPQEGFEQYF
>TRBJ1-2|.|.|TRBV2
TGTGCCAGCAGTGTGAACAGGGTGGACTATGGCTACACCTTC
CASSVNRVDYGYTF
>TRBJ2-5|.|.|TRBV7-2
TGTGCCAGCAGCTTAGAGGACGGTCCCCAGTACTTC
CASSLEDGPQYF
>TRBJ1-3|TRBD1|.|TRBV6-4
TGTGCCAGCAGTGGGGACAGGGTGGCCGGAAACACCATATATTTT
CASSGDRVAGNTIYF
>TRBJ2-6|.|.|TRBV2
TGTGCCAGCAGCGGCCGCCCCTTAGTCAACTCTGGGGCCAACGTCCTGACTTTC
CASSGRPLVNSGANVLTF
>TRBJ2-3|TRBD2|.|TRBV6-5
TGTGCCAGCAGCAGACTCGGGGGGAGCACAGATACGCAGTATTTT
CASSRLGGSTDTQYF
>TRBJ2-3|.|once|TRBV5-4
TGTGCCAGCAGCACAGCTAGCACCTCTAGGCCCACAGATACGCAGTATTTT
CASSTASTSRPTDTQYF
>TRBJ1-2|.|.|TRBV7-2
TGTGCCAGCAGCGCCGTGGGGGCTGGGGACTATGGCTACACCTTC
CASSAVGAGDYGYTF
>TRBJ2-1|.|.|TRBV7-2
TGTGCCAGCAGCCCCTTAGGGACCGCGGCTGAGCAGTTCTTC
CASSPLGTAAEQFF
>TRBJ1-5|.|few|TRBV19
TGTGCCAGTAGGTACCCCGGGGCGACGAATCAGCCCCAGCATTTT
CASRYPGATNQPQHF
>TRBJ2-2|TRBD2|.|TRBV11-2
TGTGCCAGCAGCTATTCGGGACTAGCGGGAGTATCGGCCGGGGAGCTGTTTTTT
CASSYSGLAGVSAGELFF
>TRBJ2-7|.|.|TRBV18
TGTGCCAGCTCACCACGGGCAGCGAGCTACGAGCAGTACTTC
CASSPRAASYEQYF
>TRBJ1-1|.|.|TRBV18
TGTGCCAGCTCACGGACGGCCGCCACTGAAGCTTTCTTT
CASSRTAATEAFF
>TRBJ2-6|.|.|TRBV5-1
TGCGCCAGCAGCTCCGGGACTGGCTCTGGGGCCAACGTCCTGACTTTC
CASSSGTGSGANVLTF
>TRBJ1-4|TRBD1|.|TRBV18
TGTGCCAGCTCCCCCACAGGGGACTTTCTGTTTTTT
CASSPTGDFLFF
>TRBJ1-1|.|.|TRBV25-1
TGTGCCAGCAGTGAATATGGGAACACTGAAGCTTTCTTT
CASSEYGNTEAFF